The clone carrying this TCR beta chain was observed at least ten times. The data are from a study of neurological immune-mediated disorders. Germline V gives CDR1 SGHRS, CDR2 YFSETQ. The CDR3 runs to 15 residues. Trimming shortened V by 4 bases and J by 2 bases, and 13 bases separated the two germline ends. TCRdb called the 5' RACE reads again in MiXCR, with one record for every CDR3 protein. The sample comprises approximately 59,000 distinct CDR3 sequences, about 5.2% of which are singletons, and about 5.3% rests with the top ten. This rearrangement joins TRBV5-1 to TRBJ2-1; no firm D call. Specimen: PBMCs. The sequence came from a human donor with multiple sclerosis. The donor label of this sample is uncertain. CDR3 sequence reads: CASSQLQGPYNEQFF. The CDR3 DNA reads as TGCGCCAGCAGCCAACTACAAGGGCCCTACAATGAGCAGTTCTTC.